The rows below give T cell receptor beta chains drawn from one sample of a study of blood T cells in healthy people across ages. TCRdb itself ran the 5' RACE reads through MiXCR, one entry per CDR3 protein. Among approximately 670,000 distinct CDR3 sequences, 40% to 50% were seen once, and the ten largest hold around 30%. The sample was blood. These receptors were taken from a man of 80 years or more in good health. CDR3s include the opening cysteine and the closing phenylalanine or tryptophan. The order of the fields is V gene, clone size, J gene, CDR3 protein. Expanded clones are given a class, and other clones once, few, many or no size at all.

V: TRBV20-1; size: NA; J: TRBJ2-1; CDR3: CSASRDRGFGEQFF
V: TRBV6-5; size: once; J: TRBJ2-7; CDR3: CASSLGQGSPYEQYF
V: TRBV25-1; size: NA; J: TRBJ2-6; CDR3: CATSSGTAASGANVLTF
V: TRBV12-3/TRBV12-4; size: NA; J: TRBJ2-3; CDR3: CASSFLSGDTQYF
V: TRBV4-1; size: many; J: TRBJ2-5; CDR3: CASSQGPLPLAGVLNEQYF
V: TRBV5-1; size: NA; J: NA; CDR3: CASSLVGLAGVYPYIYEQYF
V: TRBV27; size: NA; J: TRBJ2-7; CDR3: CATMGLAEYEQYF
V: TRBV4-2; size: few; J: TRBJ1-6; CDR3: CASSHEGRPPLHF
V: TRBV20-1; size: once; J: TRBJ1-6; CDR3: CSARAPSSYNSPLHF
V: TRBV4-1; size: few; J: TRBJ1-5; CDR3: CASSQGRGGTQGNQPQHF
V: TRBV7-9; size: few; J: TRBJ1-6; CDR3: CASSLVEGNSPLHF
V: TRBV24-1; size: NA; J: TRBJ2-7; CDR3: CATSDQSGGGNEQYF
V: TRBV11-2; size: NA; J: TRBJ2-7; CDR3: CASSLVGNSYEQYF
V: TRBV20-1; size: NA; J: TRBJ2-1; CDR3: CSAMGQGYNEQFF
V: TRBV11-2; size: many; J: TRBJ2-3; CDR3: CASSLVDRGTDTQYF
V: TRBV19; size: NA; J: TRBJ2-2; CDR3: CASSILQDTGELFF
V: TRBV11-1; size: NA; J: TRBJ2-1; CDR3: CVSSPQLYNEQFF
V: TRBV6-2/TRBV6-3; size: NA; J: TRBJ1-5; CDR3: CASRGRQGSNQPQHF
V: TRBV7-9; size: NA; J: TRBJ1-2; CDR3: CASSFKQGSYGYTF
V: TRBV7-2; size: NA; J: TRBJ2-3; CDR3: CASSLNGGRGDTQYF
V: TRBV7-3; size: NA; J: TRBJ2-7; CDR3: CASSSRGRSSYNEQYF
V: TRBV20-1; size: many; J: TRBJ2-5; CDR3: CSARISGGLYF
V: TRBV6-5; size: few; J: TRBJ2-7; CDR3: CASSYAGTSGSYEQYF
V: TRBV28; size: NA; J: NA; CDR3: CASSMTGIEETQYF
V: TRBV7-3; size: NA; J: TRBJ2-3; CDR3: CTSSLGARREDTQYF
V: TRBV7-9; size: NA; J: TRBJ1-1; CDR3: CASSLAQAEAFF
V: TRBV6-5; size: NA; J: TRBJ2-5; CDR3: CASSFGRDRDRAVQYF
V: TRBV14; size: NA; J: TRBJ2-5; CDR3: CASSQPGVETQYF